The present T cell receptor beta chain was sequenced within a study of shared clonotypes between healthy human individuals (dated by TCRdb to the early 2020s). Regarding the research as a whole: Three men and a couple of women, aged 18 to 49 years, made up the cohort. Between about 0.8 and 8.9 billion PBMCs per donor were obtained by leukapheresis. For each donor, CD4 naive and CD4 memory were each run on three plates, CD8 naive on two plates, and CD8 memory on one plate. Different laboratories and diverse techniques were used to prepare libraries and sequence TCR repertoires, to increase sequencing depth and limit assay-specific biases. To estimate repertoire size and how much clonotype sharing occurs between individuals, the study deeply sequenced the blood TCR repertoires of several healthy adults. What the research found in general, with its limitations: Compared with non-shared clonotypes, clonotypes shared by all four sorted-subset donors had higher generation probabilities. The genetic and exposure-history diversity represented was limited by the small number of donors. Larger estimated clonotype richness was generally found for naive subsets than for memory subsets. When a handful of donors were compared, the shared fraction of clonotypes was about 5% for naive CD4, about 4% for naive CD8, 2% to 2.5% for memory CD4, and roughly 0.4% for memory CD8. Based on pairwise subsampling, the degree of clonotype sharing among donors was expected to be affected by sequencing depth. Only blood was sampled, and tissue TCR repertoires likely differ from those in blood. Even with the large sequencing depth, rarefaction of the sorted-subset datasets indicated that sequencing was incomplete.

Using the deep immunoSEQ assay, TCR CDR3 regions were amplified from genomic DNA by multiplex PCR. Extracted genomic DNA from each cell subset was distributed evenly across all wells of several immunoSEQ 96-well plates, and each plate was treated as a replicate. For sorted subsets, around 200 ng genomic DNA, equal to 25,000 to 35,000 T cell genomes, was loaded into each replicate PCR. Purified libraries were quantified with a Qubit 3.0 fluorometer, sized on a Bioanalyzer 2100, and re-quantified with the KAPA Library Quantification kit. A separate single-read 150-cycle Illumina NextSeq 550 flow cell was used to sequence each immunoSEQ 96-well plate. In the authors' own workflow: Because the immunoSEQ output held only junctional sequences and lacked quality scores, the filtering could not match the filtering applied to full-length reads. Sequences were annotated with PyIR, a Python wrapper for IgBLAST v1.9, using IMGT germline references to assign V/J genes and CDR3. Any read was removed if the V/J assignment was weak (E-value above 1e-6), the CDR3 was missing, or the read contained stop codons, out-of-frame junctions, or ambiguous translated residues. V3J clonotypes were defined by identical inferred V gene, J gene, and CDR3 amino acid sequence. Percentage overlap between repertoires was calculated by dividing the number of shared unique clonotypes by the size of the smaller repertoire. Richness of each repertoire was evaluated using RTK rarefaction, the Chao1 estimator, and Recon v2.1 estimates of unobserved clonotypes. Generation probabilities were computed with OLGA for all TCRbeta clonotypes obtained by the gDNA method from several donors. Here the immuneACCESS table is served through TCRdb, limited to in-frame sequences with V and J called. Missing clones are a known gap in these copies; in checked studies unresolved V genes cover under half, and the rest lacks a known reason. The D gene and trimming were derived from the DNA, and the V and J assignments and clone size from that table. Here the sample has millions of clones; about 95% occur a single time. Together, the top ten hold about 1.1% of the sample.

CD8 naive samples consisted of CD45RO-negative cells that were positively selected for CCR7, yielding a CD45RA+CCR7+ population without TemRA cells. Healthy HIV-negative adults with no recently reported acute infections or vaccinations were included as donors. Every donor was a Caucasian adult residing in Nashville, Tennessee, USA. After blood collection by leukapheresis, PBMCs were isolated using Ficoll-Histopaque density gradient centrifugation and then cryopreserved in the vapor phase of liquid nitrogen. Purity and quantity of every magnetically sorted T cell population were checked by analytical flow cytometry. Genomic DNA was isolated from each sorted fraction and quantified by UV absorbance on a Nanodrop 2000c. As concerns this clone: This receptor's antigen is unknown. Within one base of it there is no much larger clone, and no base qualities were kept. Other DNA sequences in the sample encode the same CDR3.

The germline V gene (reference sequence) yields SGHNT for CDR1 and YYREEE for CDR2. Trimming costs V 4 bases and J 1 base, and their ends lie 8 bases apart. The CDR3 spans 13 residues, from the cysteine through the phenylalanine. Of all the DNA, just the CDR3 is kept, 39 bases in frame from base 1. The receptor was derived from a man younger than 30 in good health. Sequences were obtained from naive CD8+ T cells sorted from blood. This sample's cell subset or site label indicates: CD45RA+CCR7+. Recombination connected TRBV5-4 to TRBJ1-1; tentative D gene TRBD1, with 5 bases matching. DNA sequence: TGTGCCAGCAGCGTTACAGGGAACACTGAAGCTTTCTTT. It encodes CASSVTGNTEAFF.